This is a list of T cell receptor beta chains from one sample in a study of T cell responses to AZD1222 COVID-19 vaccine. Only in-frame clones appear in the TCRdb table, and some are missing; sequencing was by immunoSEQ multiplex PCR. The sample includes about 110,000 clones, around 92% seen only once; the top ten take 8.5% to 10%. The sample was peripheral blood, taken 28 days after the second AZD1222 dose. The receptors derive from an adult who received the AZD1222 COVID-19 vaccine. The CDR3 runs from the conserved cysteine through the conserved F or W. Each record gives: J gene, D gene, V gene, clone size, CDR3 protein, CDR3 DNA. A D gene is named only where the DNA matches it firmly. Clone size is shown for a subset of rows, as once, few, many or a class of expanded clone.

TRBJ2-1 TRBD2 TRBV7-6 . CASSPLAGEYNEQFF TGTGCCAGCAGCCCCCTAGCGGGGGAGTACAATGAGCAGTTCTTC
TRBJ1-2 . TRBV9 . CASSVYDRRNYGYTF TGTGCCAGCAGCGTTTACGACAGGCGCAACTATGGCTACACCTTC
TRBJ2-7 TRBD2 TRBV7-2 . CASTPSGAGVVYEQYF TGTGCCAGCACTCCCTCAGGAGCGGGAGTGGTATACGAGCAGTACTTC
TRBJ2-3 . TRBV11-3 . CASSLKGGTDTQYF TGTGCCAGCAGCTTAAAGGGAGGTACAGATACGCAGTATTTT
TRBJ2-3 . TRBV5-6 . CASSSRDWVQYF TGTGCCAGCAGCTCCCGGGACTGGGTGCAGTATTTT
TRBJ2-1 . TRBV12-5 . CASTIGWGRDEKFF TGTGCTAGCACTATCGGGTGGGGGAGAGATGAGAAGTTCTTC
TRBJ1-5 TRBD1 TRBV2 . CASSDEGAVDQPQHF TGTGCCAGCAGTGACGAGGGGGCGGTCGATCAGCCCCAGCATTTT
TRBJ1-1 TRBD1 TRBV2 . CASSGTVMNTEAFF TGTGCCAGCAGCGGGACAGTCATGAACACTGAAGCTTTCTTT
TRBJ1-3 . TRBV28 once CASSYTKNSGNTIYF TGTGCCAGCAGCTATACAAAGAACTCTGGAAACACCATATATTTT
TRBJ2-6 . TRBV27 . CASSADGLWANVLTF TGTGCCAGCAGCGCTGACGGGCTCTGGGCCAACGTCCTGACTTTC
TRBJ1-6 . TRBV11-2 . CASSTGQINSPLHF TGTGCCAGCAGCACAGGACAAATTAATTCACCCCTCCACTTT
TRBJ2-1 . TRBV14 . CASSHLFYNEQFF TGTGCCAGCAGCCATCTATTCTACAATGAGCAGTTCTTC
TRBJ1-3 . TRBV19 . CASSRQVGEAGNTIYF TGTGCCAGTAGTCGCCAAGTTGGGGAGGCTGGAAACACCATATATTTT
TRBJ1-2 . TRBV7-9 once CASSLSDGPRYGYTF TGTGCCAGCAGCTTATCGGATGGGCCACGGTATGGCTACACCTTC
TRBJ2-5 . TRBV5-1 . CASSQGRVQYF TGCGCCAGCAGCCAGGGAAGGGTCCAGTACTTC
TRBJ1-2 . TRBV5-1 . CASSVQVNYGYTF TGCGCCAGCAGCGTCCAGGTTAACTATGGCTACACCTTC
TRBJ2-7 . TRBV7-9 . CASSWGTGLLGLSGYEQYF TGTGCCAGCAGCTGGGGAACAGGACTATTGGGTTTAAGCGGCTACGAGCAGTACTTC
TRBJ2-3 TRBD1 TRBV19 . CASSLRTGGTDTQYF TGTGCCAGTAGTTTAAGGACAGGGGGCACAGATACGCAGTATTTT
TRBJ2-5 . TRBV5-1 . CASSLEGLGYQETQYF TGCGCCAGCAGCTTGGAAGGGTTAGGGTACCAAGAGACCCAGTACTTC
TRBJ2-7 TRBD1 TRBV5-5 . CASTFNPGQGSYEQYF TGTGCCAGCACTTTCAACCCGGGACAGGGGTCCTACGAGCAGTACTTC
TRBJ2-3 . TRBV15 . CATSRDRVAGADTQYF TGTGCCACCAGCAGAGATAGGGTTGCGGGGGCGGATACGCAGTATTTT
TRBJ2-7 . TRBV4-3 . CASSQDRHQRYEQYF TGCGCCAGCAGCCAAGACAGACACCAACGATACGAGCAGTACTTC
TRBJ1-6 TRBD1 TRBV27 . CASSEQGVGLYSPLHF TGTGCCAGCAGTGAACAGGGGGTGGGCCTCTATTCACCCCTCCACTTT
TRBJ1-6 . TRBV25-1 . CASSDRYNNSPLHF TGTGCCAGCAGCGATCGATATAATAATTCACCCCTCCACTTT
TRBJ1-5 . TRBV7-2 once CASSLVVTQGAQHF TGTGCCAGCAGCTTAGTTGTTACCCAAGGGGCCCAGCATTTT
TRBJ2-7 TRBD1 TRBV9 . CASSAGGSYEQYF TGTGCCAGCAGCGCAGGGGGATCCTACGAGCAGTACTTC
TRBJ1-5 TRBD1 TRBV12-5 once CASGRGGQGPYSNQPQHF TGTGCTAGTGGGCGAGGCGGACAGGGACCTTATAGCAATCAGCCCCAGCATTTT
TRBJ1-2 TRBD1 TRBV3-1/TRBV3-2 . CASSHQTGGAGGYTF TGTGCCAGCAGCCACCAGACAGGGGGTGCGGGAGGCTACACCTTC
TRBJ1-5 . TRBV6-5 . CASSYTAVNQPQHF TGTGCCAGCAGTTATACAGCAGTCAATCAGCCCCAGCATTTT
TRBJ1-6 TRBD1 TRBV10-3 once CAISAGDSQDSPLHF TGTGCCATCAGTGCAGGGGACAGCCAGGATTCACCCCTCCACTTT
TRBJ2-7 . TRBV5-1 . CASSLEGAYEQYF TGCGCCAGCAGCTTGGAGGGAGCCTACGAGCAGTACTTC
TRBJ1-1 . TRBV19 . CASSRGGQMNTEAFF TGTGCCAGTAGTAGGGGGGGCCAGATGAACACTGAAGCTTTCTTT
TRBJ2-7 . TRBV5-1 . CASSLRVQGALRSSPPEQYF TGCGCCAGCAGCTTGCGGGTCCAAGGGGCCCTTAGGTCGTCTCCTCCCGAGCAGTACTTC
TRBJ2-2 TRBD2 TRBV24-1 . CATSDGLAGGRIGELFF TGTGCCACCAGTGACGGACTAGCGGGGGGTCGAATCGGGGAGCTGTTTTTT
TRBJ2-5 . TRBV9 . CASRKGAGAQETQYF TGTGCCAGCAGGAAGGGCGCAGGGGCCCAAGAGACCCAGTACTTC
TRBJ1-4 . TRBV18 . CASSPPGTGAEKLFF TGTGCCAGCTCACCACCGGGCACCGGGGCTGAAAAACTGTTTTTT
TRBJ1-2 . TRBV30 . CAWSGTGIYGYTF TGTGCCTGGAGTGGTACAGGGATCTATGGCTACACCTTC
TRBJ2-1 . TRBV19 . CASSKRIDEQFF TGTGCCAGTAGTAAACGAATCGATGAGCAGTTCTTC
TRBJ1-4 . TRBV15 . CATSIPRNEKLFF TGTGCCACCAGCATCCCCCGGAATGAAAAACTGTTTTTT
TRBJ1-6 TRBD1 TRBV19 . CASSPTGDSNSPLHF TGTGCCAGTAGTCCAACAGGGGACAGTAATTCACCCCTCCACTTT
TRBJ2-7 . TRBV7-2 . CASSPQGGPYEQYF TGTGCCAGCAGCCCCCAAGGGGGGCCCTACGAGCAGTACTTC
TRBJ1-1 . TRBV5-8 . CASSLSLGLNQDTEAFF TGTGCCAGCAGCTTGTCTCTAGGCCTTAACCAGGACACTGAAGCTTTCTTT
TRBJ1-3 . TRBV4-3 few CASSPNRGNTIYF TGCGCCAGCAGTCCCAACAGGGGAAACACCATATATTTT